This is a list of T cell receptor beta chains from one sample in a study of technical replicates of blood from a handful of donors. Using immunoSEQ multiplex PCR, the repertoire was profiled, and TCRdb retains in-frame clones only, with some absent. Here the sample spans more than 11,000 clones, 85% being singletons. The sample taken for sequencing was PBMCs. These receptors originate from a human donor in good health. Both conserved end residues are part of each CDR3. The D gene is left open where the match is weak. Part of the rows lack a size; the others show once, few, many or a class for expanded clones.

D	V	J	size	CDR3	DNA
TRBD1	TRBV6-1	TRBJ2-2	few	CASSGQGDTGELFF	TGTGCCAGCAGTGGACAGGGGGACACCGGGGAGCTGTTTTTT
TRBD1	TRBV28	TRBJ1-5	.	CASSMTGWQPQHF	TGTGCCAGCAGTATGACAGGGTGGCAGCCCCAGCATTTT
TRBD2	TRBV9	TRBJ2-1	.	CASSGEGPVRAVGEQFF	TGTGCCAGCAGCGGGGAGGGGCCGGTCAGGGCAGTGGGTGAGCAGTTCTTC
TRBD1	TRBV4-1	TRBJ2-1	.	CASSQEGSGGPYNEQFF	TGCGCCAGCAGCCAAGAGGGTTCAGGGGGTCCCTACAATGAGCAGTTCTTC
TRBD1	TRBV28	TRBJ2-2	.	CASRRTGITGELFF	TGTGCCAGCAGGAGGACAGGCATAACCGGGGAGCTGTTTTTT
.	TRBV28	TRBJ2-2	.	CASVGATGELFF	TGTGCCAGCGTTGGGGCGACCGGGGAGCTGTTTTTT
TRBD2	TRBV7-2	TRBJ2-1	.	CASSLYAAGGANEQFF	TGTGCCAGCAGCTTATATGCGGCGGGAGGGGCGAATGAGCAGTTCTTC
.	TRBV4-2	TRBJ2-2	.	CASRQGPNTGELFF	TGTGCCAGCAGACAAGGGCCAAACACCGGGGAGCTGTTTTTT
TRBD1	TRBV6-5	TRBJ1-2	.	CASTGQGFDYGYTF	TGTGCCAGCACAGGACAGGGTTTTGACTATGGCTACACCTTC
.	TRBV5-1	TRBJ2-5	.	CASSPQRGQETQYF	TGCGCCAGCAGCCCACAAAGGGGGCAAGAGACCCAGTACTTC
TRBD1	TRBV28	TRBJ2-5	.	CASSSGTVKETQYF	TGTGCCAGCAGTTCCGGGACAGTAAAAGAGACCCAGTACTTC
.	TRBV27	TRBJ1-3	.	CASGGASSGNTIYF	TGTGCCAGCGGCGGGGCAAGCTCTGGAAACACCATATATTTT
.	TRBV9	TRBJ1-2	once	CASSAHDRFYGYTF	TGTGCCAGCAGCGCCCATGACAGGTTCTATGGCTACACCTTC
TRBD2	TRBV7-2	TRBJ2-1	.	CASSLTSRNNEQFF	TGTGCCAGCAGCTTGACTAGCAGAAACAATGAGCAGTTCTTC
TRBD2	TRBV5-1	TRBJ2-3	.	CASSSGTSGLLTDTQYF	TGCGCCAGCAGCTCTGGGACTAGCGGGTTACTCACAGATACGCAGTATTTT
TRBD1	TRBV6-1	TRBJ2-7	.	CASTKRTGRYEQYF	TGTGCCAGCACCAAAAGGACAGGGCGCTACGAGCAGTACTTC
.	TRBV7-8	TRBJ2-7	.	CASSLRQGEAYEQYF	TGTGCCAGCAGCCTTCGCCAAGGGGAGGCCTACGAGCAGTACTTC
TRBD2	TRBV27	TRBJ2-7	.	CASSLRVASGGYEQYF	TGTGCCAGCAGTCTGCGGGTGGCTAGCGGAGGTTACGAGCAGTACTTC
.	TRBV19	TRBJ2-7	.	CASSIPGPAEQYF	TGTGCCAGTAGTATCCCAGGGCCCGCCGAGCAGTACTTC
TRBD1	TRBV10-3	TRBJ1-1	.	CAISATGVTEAFF	TGTGCCATCAGTGCGACAGGGGTAACTGAAGCTTTCTTT
.	TRBV30	TRBJ2-4	.	CAWSTGPQGIQYF	TGTGCCTGGAGTACAGGCCCCCAAGGCATTCAGTACTTC
TRBD2	TRBV6-1	TRBJ2-7	.	CASGRESTYEQYF	TGTGCCAGCGGGCGGGAGTCGACCTACGAGCAGTACTTC
.	TRBV19	TRBJ1-4	.	CASRTVPNEKLFF	TGTGCCAGTAGGACAGTTCCTAATGAAAAACTGTTTTTT
.	TRBV6-4	TRBJ1-5	.	CASSDEVLGQPQHF	TGTGCCAGCAGTGACGAGGTGTTAGGTCAGCCCCAGCATTTT
TRBD2	TRBV27	TRBJ2-1	few	CASSPTSAGEQFF	TGTGCCAGCAGTCCCACTAGCGCCGGTGAGCAGTTCTTC
TRBD2	TRBV5-6	TRBJ2-3	.	CASTSRQREWLGTDTQYF	TGTGCCAGCACCTCTCGCCAGCGGGAGTGGTTGGGCACAGATACGCAGTATTTT
TRBD2	TRBV9	TRBJ2-2	.	CASSVRREGPDTGELFF	TGTGCCAGCAGCGTACGCCGGGAGGGCCCGGACACCGGGGAGCTGTTTTTT
.	TRBV6-1	TRBJ1-4	.	CASSEGGGTNEKLFF	TGTGCCAGCAGTGAAGGAGGAGGCACTAATGAAAAACTGTTTTTT
TRBD2	TRBV9	TRBJ2-1	.	CASSVAGGGNEQFF	TGTGCCAGCAGCGTAGCGGGAGGGGGCAATGAGCAGTTCTTC
.	TRBV5-1	TRBJ1-3	.	CASSLTGTTGNTIYF	TGCGCCAGCAGCTTGACAGGGACGACTGGAAACACCATATATTTT